This is a list of T cell receptor beta chains from one sample in a study of human T cells and chemical hapten exposure. TCRdb re-called the RACE reads through MiXCR, storing one row per CDR3 protein. The sample carries fewer than 100,000 distinct CDR3 sequences, roughly 12% recorded once. The sample was whole blood, taken in connection with sensitization to the hapten diphenylcyclopropenone (DPC). All receptors derive from a man between 18 and 35 years old with alopecia areata. Some clones in this sample may be carry-over from other donors' samples. CDR3s leave out the opening cysteine and the closing phenylalanine or tryptophan. Fields, in order: CDR3 protein, V gene, J gene.

CDR3aa: ASTILGGTEAF
v_gene: TRBV7-2
j_gene: TRBJ1-1

CDR3aa: ASSYPRVDSQNTEAF
v_gene: TRBV6-2/TRBV6-3
j_gene: TRBJ1-1

CDR3aa: ASSPGTSPTTGELF
v_gene: TRBV7-2
j_gene: TRBJ2-2

CDR3aa: ASSAGTGLFTGELF
v_gene: TRBV4-2
j_gene: TRBJ2-2

CDR3aa: ASSSPGPTRDYEQY
v_gene: TRBV11-1
j_gene: TRBJ2-7

CDR3aa: ASSSNDAGQF
v_gene: TRBV7-2
j_gene: TRBJ2-1

CDR3aa: ASSQDGRNTGELF
v_gene: TRBV3-1
j_gene: TRBJ2-2

CDR3aa: ASSLEAAYTEAF
v_gene: TRBV5-1
j_gene: TRBJ1-1

CDR3aa: SARTSGAADTQY
v_gene: TRBV20-1
j_gene: TRBJ2-3

CDR3aa: ASSFELAKNIQY
v_gene: TRBV7-8
j_gene: TRBJ2-4

CDR3aa: ASSLRRLADAYEQY
v_gene: TRBV28
j_gene: TRBJ2-7

CDR3aa: ASTQGLEGEKLF
v_gene: TRBV6-2/TRBV6-3
j_gene: TRBJ1-4

CDR3aa: AISLGQSYGYT
v_gene: TRBV10-3
j_gene: TRBJ1-2

CDR3aa: ASSAPAGGAENTGELF
v_gene: TRBV7-9
j_gene: TRBJ2-2

CDR3aa: ASSFPPGQGAVVNEQF
v_gene: TRBV12-3/TRBV12-4
j_gene: TRBJ2-1

CDR3aa: ASSSAWISEQY
v_gene: TRBV7-9
j_gene: TRBJ2-7

CDR3aa: SVVGGAGEKLF
v_gene: TRBV29-1
j_gene: TRBJ1-4

CDR3aa: SVAPRAGADEQF
v_gene: TRBV29-1
j_gene: TRBJ2-1

CDR3aa: ASRNEKLF
v_gene: TRBV2
j_gene: TRBJ1-4

CDR3aa: ASSLSPTGEKLF
v_gene: TRBV7-9
j_gene: TRBJ1-4

CDR3aa: SVAWGANHEQF
v_gene: TRBV29-1
j_gene: TRBJ2-1

CDR3aa: ASSRGTGGNQPQH
v_gene: TRBV5-5
j_gene: TRBJ1-5

CDR3aa: ASNVGLATPGDEQF
v_gene: TRBV11-2
j_gene: TRBJ2-1

CDR3aa: ASSQTRIVDPLH
v_gene: TRBV27
j_gene: TRBJ1-6

CDR3aa: ASSPPDRDPYNEQF
v_gene: TRBV18
j_gene: TRBJ2-1

CDR3aa: SVDLRVSTDTQY
v_gene: TRBV29-1
j_gene: TRBJ2-3

CDR3aa: ASLDRGYGYT
v_gene: TRBV12-5
j_gene: TRBJ1-2

CDR3aa: ASRGTGYNSPLH
v_gene: TRBV12-3/TRBV12-4
j_gene: TRBJ1-6

CDR3aa: STNPRDSPRTLH
v_gene: TRBV20-1
j_gene: TRBJ1-6

CDR3aa: ASSYRTGRSYGYT
v_gene: TRBV6-2/TRBV6-3
j_gene: TRBJ1-2

CDR3aa: ASNTQRGGRETQY
v_gene: TRBV2
j_gene: TRBJ2-5

CDR3aa: ASSVSRDTEAF
v_gene: TRBV6-1
j_gene: TRBJ1-1

CDR3aa: ASSGPAQGFSGANVLT
v_gene: TRBV2
j_gene: TRBJ2-6

CDR3aa: ASSPSRGRAEAF
v_gene: TRBV18
j_gene: TRBJ1-1

CDR3aa: ASRKQGAGYEQY
v_gene: TRBV7-6
j_gene: TRBJ2-7

CDR3aa: ASSHTQSYGYT
v_gene: TRBV4-3
j_gene: TRBJ1-2

CDR3aa: ASSGTGGIYNEQF
v_gene: TRBV6-5
j_gene: TRBJ2-1

CDR3aa: ASSELRGYSSYNEQF
v_gene: TRBV10-2
j_gene: TRBJ2-1

CDR3aa: ASSSVDRLAKNIQY
v_gene: TRBV11-2
j_gene: TRBJ2-4

CDR3aa: ASSIQTGAVDTQY
v_gene: TRBV28
j_gene: TRBJ2-3

CDR3aa: ASALNVGTNTEAF
v_gene: TRBV5-1
j_gene: TRBJ1-1

CDR3aa: ASSRTGNTEAF
v_gene: TRBV3-1
j_gene: TRBJ1-1

CDR3aa: ASSFLLKGNTGELF
v_gene: TRBV28
j_gene: TRBJ2-2